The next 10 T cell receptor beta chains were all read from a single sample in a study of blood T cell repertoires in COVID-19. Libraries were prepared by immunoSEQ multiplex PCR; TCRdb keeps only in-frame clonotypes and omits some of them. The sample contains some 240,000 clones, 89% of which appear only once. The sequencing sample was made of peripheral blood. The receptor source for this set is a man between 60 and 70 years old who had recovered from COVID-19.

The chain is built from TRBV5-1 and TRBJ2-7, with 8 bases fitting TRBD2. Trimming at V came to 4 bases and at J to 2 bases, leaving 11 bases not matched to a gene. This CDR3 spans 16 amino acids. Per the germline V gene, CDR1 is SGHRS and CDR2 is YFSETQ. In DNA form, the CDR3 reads TGCGCCAGCAGCCCGGGTGCTAGCGGGCCAGCCTACGAGCAGTACTTC. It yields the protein CASSPGASGPAYEQYF.

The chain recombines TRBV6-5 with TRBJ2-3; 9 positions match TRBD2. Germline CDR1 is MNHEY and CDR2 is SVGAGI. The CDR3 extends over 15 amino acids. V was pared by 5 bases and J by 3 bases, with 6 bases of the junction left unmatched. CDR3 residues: CASSRSSGKTDTQYF. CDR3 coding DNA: TGTGCCAGCAGTAGATCTAGCGGGAAAACAGATACGCAGTATTTT.

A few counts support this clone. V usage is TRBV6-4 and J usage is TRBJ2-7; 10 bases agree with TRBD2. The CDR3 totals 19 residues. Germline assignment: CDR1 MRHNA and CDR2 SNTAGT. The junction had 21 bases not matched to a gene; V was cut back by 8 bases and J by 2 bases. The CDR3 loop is CASLSGWTSGCTGAYEQYF. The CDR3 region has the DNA TGTGCCAGCCTCAGCGGGTGGACTAGCGGTTGCACGGGGGCCTACGAGCAGTACTTC.

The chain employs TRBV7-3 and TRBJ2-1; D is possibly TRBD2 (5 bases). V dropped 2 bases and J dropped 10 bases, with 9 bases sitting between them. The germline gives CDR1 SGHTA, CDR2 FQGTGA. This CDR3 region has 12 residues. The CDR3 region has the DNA TGTGCCAGCAGCTTAGGAGGAGAAGAGCAGTTCTTC. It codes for CASSLGGEEQFF. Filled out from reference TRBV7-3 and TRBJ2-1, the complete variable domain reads GAGVSQTPSNKVTEKGKYVELRCDPISGHTALYWYRQSLGQGPEFLIYFQGTGAADDSGLPNDRFFAVRPEGSVSTLKIQRTERGDSAVYLCASSLGGEEQFFGPGTRLTVL.

CDR3 DNA sequence: TGTGCCAGCAGCCAGGCCGGGGGAGGGGACACCGGGGAGCTGTTTTTT. As protein: CASSQAGGGDTGELFF. The chain has TRBV7-9 and TRBJ2-2; 7 bases map to TRBD2. The CDR3 totals 16 residues. J lost 3 bases, V lost 5 bases, and 9 bases had no gene match. Germline CDR1 is SEHNR and CDR2 is FQNEAQ (reference sequence). The whole variable domain, remainder taken from reference TRBV7-9 and TRBJ2-2, is DTGVSQNPRHKITKRGQNVTFRCDPISEHNRLYWYRQTLGQGPEFLTYFQNEAQLEKSRLLSDRFSAERPKGSFSTLEIQRTEQGDSAMYLCASSQAGGGDTGELFFGEGSRLTVL.

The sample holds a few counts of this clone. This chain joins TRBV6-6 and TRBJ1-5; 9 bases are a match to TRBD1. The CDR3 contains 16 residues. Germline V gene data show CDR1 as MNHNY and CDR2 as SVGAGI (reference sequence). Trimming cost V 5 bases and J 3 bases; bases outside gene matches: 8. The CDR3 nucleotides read TGTGCCAGCAGTGCCGGACAGGGGACGAACAATCAGCCCCAGCATTTT. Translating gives CASSAGQGTNNQPQHF.

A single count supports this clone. The CDR3 DNA reads TGTGCCAGCAGCCAGGATCCAGCCGGCGGCTATGGCTACACCTTC. Amino acid sequence: CASSQDPAGGYGYTF. This chain connects TRBV3-1 (or the pseudogene TRBV3-2) to TRBJ1-2; D is undetermined. Trimming removed 3 bases at V and 4 bases at J, with 15 bases between. The germline V gene encodes CDR1 LGHDT and CDR2 YNNKEL (reference sequence). The CDR3 has 15 amino acids.

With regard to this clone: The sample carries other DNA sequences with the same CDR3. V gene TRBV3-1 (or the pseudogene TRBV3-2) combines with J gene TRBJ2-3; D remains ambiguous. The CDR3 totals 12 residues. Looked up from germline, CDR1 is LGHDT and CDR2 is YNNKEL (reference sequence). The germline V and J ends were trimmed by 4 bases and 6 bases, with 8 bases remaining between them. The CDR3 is CASSPSADTQYF. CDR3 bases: TGTGCCAGCAGCCCAAGCGCGGATACGCAGTATTTT.

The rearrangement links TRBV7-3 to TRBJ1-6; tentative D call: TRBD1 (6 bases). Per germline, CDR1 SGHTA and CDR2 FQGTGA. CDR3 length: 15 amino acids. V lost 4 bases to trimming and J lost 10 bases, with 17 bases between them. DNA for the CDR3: TGTGCCAGCAGCTCCCGGGGGGCAAGGAAATCACCCCTCCACTTT. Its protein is CASSSRGARKSPLHF.

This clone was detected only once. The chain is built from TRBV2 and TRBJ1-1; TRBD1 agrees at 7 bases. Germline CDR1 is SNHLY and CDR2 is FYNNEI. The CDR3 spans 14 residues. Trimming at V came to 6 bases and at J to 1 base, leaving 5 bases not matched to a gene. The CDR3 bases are TGTGCCAGCAGGTACAGGGGATCGAACACTGAAGCTTTCTTT. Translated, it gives CASRYRGSNTEAFF.